This TCR beta chain was sequenced during a study of T cells in Graves' hyperthyroidism and ophthalmopathy. The CDR3 spans 17 residues. V lost 2 bases and J lost 12; bases outside the gene matches: 17. Germline CDR1 MNHEY, CDR2 SVGEGT. About 10 ml of fresh peripheral blood supplied the PBMCs. This clonotype has ten or more counts. RNA transcripts gave rise to amplified TCR beta CDR3 regions. TCR CDR3 regions were first amplified by RT-PCR with HTBI primers. Each CDR3 protein is one row after TCRdb ran MiXCR on the multiplex PCR reads. The top ten hold around 7.3% of the sample, which has approximately 560,000 distinct CDR3 sequences, 15% to 19% seen once.

This receptor was taken from a woman under 40 with Graves' hyperthyroidism. Input material: blood. The chain employs TRBV6-2 or TRBV6-3 and TRBJ2-1; 9 positions agree with TRBD2. The CDR3 protein is CASSYGVAGLASSRQFF. CDR3 sequence (DNA): TGTGCCAGCAGTTACGGCGTGGCTGGACTAGCGTCCTCCCGGCAGTTCTTC.